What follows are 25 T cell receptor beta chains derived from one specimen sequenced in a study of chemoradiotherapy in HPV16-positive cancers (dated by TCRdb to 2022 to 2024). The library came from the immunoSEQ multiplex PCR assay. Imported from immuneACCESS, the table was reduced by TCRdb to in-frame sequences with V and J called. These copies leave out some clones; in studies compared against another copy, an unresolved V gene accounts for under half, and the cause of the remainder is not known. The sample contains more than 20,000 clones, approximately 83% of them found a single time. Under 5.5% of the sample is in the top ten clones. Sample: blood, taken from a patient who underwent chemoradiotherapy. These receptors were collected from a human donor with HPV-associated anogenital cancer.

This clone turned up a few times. The CDR3 reads CASSLGRSAGANVLTF. The CDR3 nucleotides read TGTGCCAGCAGCTTGGGGCGTAGCGCTGGGGCCAACGTCCTGACTTTC. This chain uses TRBV5-6 with TRBJ2-6; a weak D match, TRBD2 (5 bases). Germline loops: CDR1 SGHDT, CDR2 YYEEEE. The ends were cut back, 0 bases at V and 2 bases at J, with 9 bases in the middle. The CDR3 is 16 amino acids. Together with reference TRBV5-6 and TRBJ2-6, the CDR3 gives the full variable domain: DAGVTQSPTHLIKTRGQQVTLRCSPKSGHDTVSWYQQALGQGPQFIFQYYEEEERQRGNFPDRFSGHQFPNYSSELNVNALLLGDSALYLCASSLGRSAGANVLTFGAGSRLTVL.

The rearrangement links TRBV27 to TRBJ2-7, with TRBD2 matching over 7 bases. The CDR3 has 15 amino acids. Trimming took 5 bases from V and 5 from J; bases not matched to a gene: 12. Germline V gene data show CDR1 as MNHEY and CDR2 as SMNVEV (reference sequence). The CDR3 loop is CASSPSRGEGNEQYF. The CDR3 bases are TGTGCCAGCAGTCCCTCCCGGGGGGAGGGCAACGAGCAGTACTTC.

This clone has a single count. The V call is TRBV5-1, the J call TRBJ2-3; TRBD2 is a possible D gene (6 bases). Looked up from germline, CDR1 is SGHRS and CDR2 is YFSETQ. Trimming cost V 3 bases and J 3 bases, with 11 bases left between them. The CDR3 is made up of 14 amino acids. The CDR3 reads CASSWGLETDTQYF. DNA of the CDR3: TGCGCCAGCAGCTGGGGACTGGAAACAGATACGCAGTATTTT.

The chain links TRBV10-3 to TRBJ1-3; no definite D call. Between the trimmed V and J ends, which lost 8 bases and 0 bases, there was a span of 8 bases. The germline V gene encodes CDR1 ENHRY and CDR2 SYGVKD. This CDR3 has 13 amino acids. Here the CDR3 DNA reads TGTGCCATCGGAGAGAGCTCTGGAAACACCATATATTTT. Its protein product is CAIGESSGNTIYF.

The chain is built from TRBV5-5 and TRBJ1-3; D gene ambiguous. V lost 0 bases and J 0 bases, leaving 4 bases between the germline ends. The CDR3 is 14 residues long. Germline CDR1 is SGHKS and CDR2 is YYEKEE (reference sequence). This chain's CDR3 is CASSLGSSGNTIYF. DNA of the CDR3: TGTGCCAGCAGCTTGGGCAGCTCTGGAAACACCATATATTTT.

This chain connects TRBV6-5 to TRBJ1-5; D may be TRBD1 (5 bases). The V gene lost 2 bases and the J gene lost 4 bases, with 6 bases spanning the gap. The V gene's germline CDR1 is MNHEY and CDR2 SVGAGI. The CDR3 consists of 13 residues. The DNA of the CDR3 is TGTGCCAGCAGTTACGGGGGAAATCAGCCCCAGCATTTT. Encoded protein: CASSYGGNQPQHF.

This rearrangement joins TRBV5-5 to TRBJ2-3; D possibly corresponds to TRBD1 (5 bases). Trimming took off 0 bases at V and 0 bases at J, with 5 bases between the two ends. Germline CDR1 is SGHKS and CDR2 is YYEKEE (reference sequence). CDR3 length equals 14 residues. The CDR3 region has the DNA TGTGCCAGCAGCTTGGACAGGAGCACAGATACGCAGTATTTT. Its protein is CASSLDRSTDTQYF.

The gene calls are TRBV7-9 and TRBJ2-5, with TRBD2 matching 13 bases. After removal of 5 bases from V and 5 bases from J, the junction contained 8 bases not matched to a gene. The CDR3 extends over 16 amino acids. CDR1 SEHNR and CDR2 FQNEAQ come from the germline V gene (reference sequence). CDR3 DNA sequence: TGTGCCAGCAGCCCCCGCGGACTAGCGGGAGTTGAGACCCAGTACTTC. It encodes CASSPRGLAGVETQYF.

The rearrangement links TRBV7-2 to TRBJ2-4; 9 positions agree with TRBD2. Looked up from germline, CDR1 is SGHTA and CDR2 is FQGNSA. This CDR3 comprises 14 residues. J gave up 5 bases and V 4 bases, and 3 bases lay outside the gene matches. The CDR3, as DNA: TGTGCCAGCAGCTCCGTAGCGGGGGAAAACATTCAGTACTTC. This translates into CASSSVAGENIQYF.

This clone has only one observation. CDR3 protein: CAISDSTTQETQYF. In DNA, the CDR3 is TGTGCCATCAGCGATTCAACTACTCAAGAGACCCAGTACTTC. The chain joins TRBV10-3 to TRBJ2-5; no definite D call. Trimming took 6 bases from V and 2 from J, leaving 13 bases between them. Germline CDR1 reads ENHRY; CDR2 reads SYGVKD. This CDR3 has 14 residues.

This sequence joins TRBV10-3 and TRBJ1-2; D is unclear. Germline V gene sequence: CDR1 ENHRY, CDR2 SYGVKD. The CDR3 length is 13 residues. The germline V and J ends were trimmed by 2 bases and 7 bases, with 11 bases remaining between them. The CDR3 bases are TGTGCCATCAGTGAGCCACGGGGAAGTGGCTACACCTTC. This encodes CAISEPRGSGYTF.

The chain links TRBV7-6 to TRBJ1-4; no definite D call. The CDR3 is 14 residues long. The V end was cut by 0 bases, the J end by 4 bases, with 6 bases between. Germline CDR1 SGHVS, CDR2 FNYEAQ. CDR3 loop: CASSLAGGNEKLFF. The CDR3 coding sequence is TGTGCCAGCAGCTTAGCTGGCGGTAATGAAAAACTGTTTTTT.

DNA for the CDR3: TGCACCAGCAGCCAAGGTTCAAGGACAGGTGACAGGAAGATCTATGGCTACACCTTC. This codes for CTSSQGSRTGDRKIYGYTF. V is TRBV1 and J is TRBJ1-2; no DNA check was done on the table's D call, TRBD1. TRBV1 represents a pseudogene. The length of the CDR3 is 19 residues.

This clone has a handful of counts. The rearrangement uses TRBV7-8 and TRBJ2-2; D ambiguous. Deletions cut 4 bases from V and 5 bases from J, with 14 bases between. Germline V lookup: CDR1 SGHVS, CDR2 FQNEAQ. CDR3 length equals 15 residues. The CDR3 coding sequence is TGTGCCAGCAGCTCGCGGTCGGAAGTTACCGGGGAGCTGTTTTTT. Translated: CASSSRSEVTGELFF.

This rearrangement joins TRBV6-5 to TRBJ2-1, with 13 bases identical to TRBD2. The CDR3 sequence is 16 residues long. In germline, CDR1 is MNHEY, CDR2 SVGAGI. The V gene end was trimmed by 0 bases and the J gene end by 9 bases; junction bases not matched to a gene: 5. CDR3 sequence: CASSYSGGLAGVEQFF. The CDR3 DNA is TGTGCCAGCAGTTACTCGGGAGGACTAGCGGGAGTTGAGCAGTTCTTC.

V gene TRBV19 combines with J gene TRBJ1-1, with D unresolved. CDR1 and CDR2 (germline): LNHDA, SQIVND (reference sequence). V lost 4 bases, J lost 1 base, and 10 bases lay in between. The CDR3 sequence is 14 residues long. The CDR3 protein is CASSKNSQNTEAFF. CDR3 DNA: TGTGCCAGTAGTAAGAACAGTCAGAACACTGAAGCTTTCTTT.

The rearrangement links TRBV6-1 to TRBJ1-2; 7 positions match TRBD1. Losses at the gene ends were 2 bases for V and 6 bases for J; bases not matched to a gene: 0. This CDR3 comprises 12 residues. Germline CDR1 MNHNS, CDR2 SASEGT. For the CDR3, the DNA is TGTGCCAGCAGTGAAAGGGGGCATGGCTACACCTTC. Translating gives CASSERGHGYTF.

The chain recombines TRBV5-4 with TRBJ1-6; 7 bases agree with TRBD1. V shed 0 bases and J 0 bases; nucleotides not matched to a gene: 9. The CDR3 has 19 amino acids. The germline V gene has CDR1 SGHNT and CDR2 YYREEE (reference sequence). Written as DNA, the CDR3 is TGTGCCAGCAGCTTGGCCACAGGGGCGAGGAGCTCCTATAATTCACCCCTCCACTTT. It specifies CASSLATGARSSYNSPLHF.

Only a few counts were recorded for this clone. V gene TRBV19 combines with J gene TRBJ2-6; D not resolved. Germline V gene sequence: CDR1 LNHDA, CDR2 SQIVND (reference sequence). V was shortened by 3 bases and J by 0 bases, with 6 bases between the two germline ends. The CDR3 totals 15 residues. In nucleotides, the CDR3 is TGTGCCAGTAGTATGGGCAGCTCTGGGGCCAACGTCCTGACTTTC. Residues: CASSMGSSGANVLTF.

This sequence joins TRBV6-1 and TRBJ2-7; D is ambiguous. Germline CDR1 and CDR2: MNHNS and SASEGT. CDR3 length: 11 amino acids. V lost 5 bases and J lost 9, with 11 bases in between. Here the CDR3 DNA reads TGTGCCAGCAGTCCTACCTGGGGGCAGTACTTC. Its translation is CASSPTWGQYF.

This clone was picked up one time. The CDR3 nucleotides are TGCGCCAGCAGTCAAGAAACTAGCGGGGGGCCAGATACGCAGTATTTT. This codes for CASSQETSGGPDTQYF. The V call is TRBV23-1, the J call TRBJ2-3; 12 bases match TRBD2. TRBV23-1 is given ORF status, its function remaining uncertain. The CDR3 sequence is 16 residues long. Losses at the gene ends were 2 bases for V and 4 bases for J; bases not matched to a gene: 4.

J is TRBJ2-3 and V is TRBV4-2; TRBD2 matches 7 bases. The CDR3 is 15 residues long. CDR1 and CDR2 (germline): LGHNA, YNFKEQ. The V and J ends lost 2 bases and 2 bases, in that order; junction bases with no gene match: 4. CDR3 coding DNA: TGTGCCAGCAGCCAAACGGGGGGATACACAGATACGCAGTATTTT. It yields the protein CASSQTGGYTDTQYF.

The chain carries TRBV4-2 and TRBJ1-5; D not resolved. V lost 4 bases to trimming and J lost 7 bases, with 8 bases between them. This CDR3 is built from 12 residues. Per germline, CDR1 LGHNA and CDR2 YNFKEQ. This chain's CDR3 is CASSRVGQPQHF. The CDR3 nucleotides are TGTGCCAGCAGCCGGGTGGGGCAGCCCCAGCATTTT.

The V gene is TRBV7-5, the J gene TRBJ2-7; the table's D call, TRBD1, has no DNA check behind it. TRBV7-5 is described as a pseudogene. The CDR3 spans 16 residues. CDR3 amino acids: CVRSPPNRDRVHEQYF. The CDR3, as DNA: TGTGTCAGAAGCCCGCCGAACCGGGACAGAGTACACGAGCAGTACTTC.

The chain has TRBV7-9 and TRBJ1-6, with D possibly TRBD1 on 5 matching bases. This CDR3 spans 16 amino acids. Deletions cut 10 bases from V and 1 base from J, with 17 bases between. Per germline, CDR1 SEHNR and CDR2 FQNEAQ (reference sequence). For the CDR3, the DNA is TGTGCCACGTCGCAAGGGGCCCTTTCCTATAATTCACCCCTCCACTTT. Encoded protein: CATSQGALSYNSPLHF.